This is a list of T cell receptor beta chains from one sample in a study of shared clonotypes between healthy human individuals. TCRdb keeps only in-frame clones here, not all; method: immunoSEQ multiplex PCR. The sample shows about 2 million clones, 85% to 95% of them seen only once. Material for sequencing was naive CD4+ T cells sorted from blood. These receptors were collected from a man aged 18 to 30 in good health. Both conserved end residues are part of each CDR3. The D gene is left open where the match is weak. Only some rows state a clone size, as once, few, many or a class for expanded clones.

J: TRBJ2-5
size: .
V: TRBV9
D: TRBD1
DNA: TGTGCCAGCAGCGTCACAGGGGGCTGGCAAGAGACCCAGTACTTC
CDR3: CASSVTGGWQETQYF

J: TRBJ1-5
size: .
V: TRBV5-5
D: .
DNA: TGTGCCAGCAGCTTGTATCAGGGCACACCTCAGCCCCAGCATTTT
CDR3: CASSLYQGTPQPQHF

J: TRBJ1-1
size: .
V: TRBV6-5
D: .
DNA: TGTGCCAGCAGCGGGGCCAGTTCTAGGAACACTGAAGCTTTCTTT
CDR3: CASSGASSRNTEAFF

J: TRBJ2-2
size: .
V: TRBV18
D: .
DNA: TGTGCCAGCTCACCACCAGTATACACCGGGGAGCTGTTTTTT
CDR3: CASSPPVYTGELFF

J: TRBJ2-5
size: .
V: TRBV18
D: .
DNA: TGTGCCAGCTCACCGCCTGCCCAAGAGACCCAGTACTTC
CDR3: CASSPPAQETQYF

J: TRBJ2-1
size: .
V: TRBV5-1
D: .
DNA: TGCGCCAGCAGCCCCGGGGCAGCTTACAATGAGCAGTTCTTC
CDR3: CASSPGAAYNEQFF

J: TRBJ1-2
size: .
V: TRBV28
D: .
DNA: TGTGCCAGCAGTCCCCCCGGGGGCTATGGCTACACCTTC
CDR3: CASSPPGGYGYTF

J: TRBJ2-1
size: .
V: TRBV7-2
D: .
DNA: TGTGCCAGCAGCGCCCGGGACCAGTGGCACAATGAGCAGTTCTTC
CDR3: CASSARDQWHNEQFF

J: TRBJ1-3
size: once
V: TRBV27
D: .
DNA: TGTGCCAGCAGTCCCCAGCCGCTCTCTGGAAACACCATATATTTT
CDR3: CASSPQPLSGNTIYF

J: TRBJ1-2
size: .
V: TRBV25-1
D: TRBD1
DNA: TGTGCCAGCAAAGGGGACAGGGGTCATGGCTATGGCTACACCTTC
CDR3: CASKGDRGHGYGYTF

J: TRBJ2-2
size: .
V: TRBV29-1
D: .
DNA: TGCAGCGTTCCTGACAGGACTTCGGGGAACACCGGGGAGCTGTTTTTT
CDR3: CSVPDRTSGNTGELFF

J: TRBJ1-2
size: .
V: TRBV30
D: TRBD1
DNA: TGTGCCTGGAGCCCCGGGACAGGGAACGGCTACACCTTC
CDR3: CAWSPGTGNGYTF

J: TRBJ2-7
size: .
V: TRBV4-1
D: TRBD2
DNA: TGCGCCAGCAGCCAAGGTGCTGCGGGAGGCTCCTACGAGCAGTACTTC
CDR3: CASSQGAAGGSYEQYF

J: TRBJ2-3
size: .
V: TRBV2
D: TRBD2
DNA: TGTGCCAGCAGTTCTAGCGGGGGGGGCACAGATACGCAGTATTTT
CDR3: CASSSSGGGTDTQYF

J: TRBJ1-6
size: .
V: TRBV9
D: .
DNA: TGTGCCAGCAGCGTAGTGGCCCAGAGCAATAATTCACCCCTCCACTTT
CDR3: CASSVVAQSNNSPLHF

J: TRBJ1-1
size: .
V: TRBV15
D: .
DNA: TGTGCCACCAGCAGAGATGGGGACACTGAAGCTTTCTTT
CDR3: CATSRDGDTEAFF

J: TRBJ1-1
size: .
V: TRBV6-1
D: .
DNA: TGTGCCAGCAGTGAAGCGCTTTCTACCGTGAACACTGAAGCTTTCTTT
CDR3: CASSEALSTVNTEAFF

J: TRBJ1-6
size: .
V: TRBV7-2
D: .
DNA: TGTGCCAGCAGCTTCGGTCCGCGCCAGGGCGGTTCACCCCTCCACTTT
CDR3: CASSFGPRQGGSPLHF

J: TRBJ2-2
size: .
V: TRBV2
D: .
DNA: TGTGCCAGCAGCTTGTGGACCGGGGAGCTGTTTTTT
CDR3: CASSLWTGELFF

J: TRBJ2-5
size: .
V: TRBV30
D: TRBD1
DNA: TGTGCCTGCCGGGGACAGGGGGCCTTCTTCCAAGAGACCCAGTACTTC
CDR3: CACRGQGAFFQETQYF

J: TRBJ2-7
size: .
V: TRBV2
D: .
DNA: TGTGCCAGCAAGAATACTCCCAAATCCTACGAGCAGTACTTC
CDR3: CASKNTPKSYEQYF

J: TRBJ2-5
size: .
V: TRBV7-8
D: TRBD2
DNA: TGTGCCAGCAGCTTAGCGAGCGCTAGCGGGAGTTTGCGAGAGACCCAGTACTTC
CDR3: CASSLASASGSLRETQYF

J: TRBJ1-5
size: .
V: TRBV4-3
D: TRBD1
DNA: TGCGCCAGCAGCCAAGATCTTTCGGGACAGGGGGCTCAAGGGGCCCAGCATTTT
CDR3: CASSQDLSGQGAQGAQHF

J: TRBJ1-2
size: .
V: TRBV10-3
D: .
DNA: TGTGCCATCATCAAAGACCTGGCCGGCTACACCTTC
CDR3: CAIIKDLAGYTF

J: TRBJ1-6
size: .
V: TRBV18
D: .
DNA: TGTGCCAGCTCAGCAGACAGTAATTCACCCCTCCACTTT
CDR3: CASSADSNSPLHF

J: TRBJ1-1
size: .
V: TRBV7-9
D: .
DNA: TGTGCCAGCGGGGCCAGAAATTTGAACACTGAAGCTTTCTTT
CDR3: CASGARNLNTEAFF

J: TRBJ2-5
size: .
V: TRBV6-6
D: TRBD2
DNA: TGTGCCAGCAGGACTAGCGGGGGAGGGGAGACCCAGTACTTC
CDR3: CASRTSGGGETQYF

J: TRBJ2-3
size: .
V: TRBV4-1
D: .
DNA: TGCGCCAGCAGCCAAGATGGCGGGGAGGACCGTTTCCCTCCTGATACGCAGTATTTT
CDR3: CASSQDGGEDRFPPDTQYF

J: TRBJ2-1
size: .
V: TRBV2
D: TRBD1
DNA: TGTGCCAGCAGCTCGGAGACAGGGAGCTATGAGCAGTTCTTC
CDR3: CASSSETGSYEQFF

J: TRBJ2-1
size: once
V: TRBV19
D: .
DNA: TGTGCCAGTACCCAACGGTACTACAATGAGCAGTTCTTC
CDR3: CASTQRYYNEQFF

J: TRBJ1-2
size: .
V: TRBV6-1
D: .
DNA: TGTGCCAGCAGTGTAACAGGGTATGGCTACACCTTC
CDR3: CASSVTGYGYTF

J: TRBJ1-1
size: once
V: TRBV29-1
D: TRBD1
DNA: TGCAGCGTCCTGACAGGGCTGGCCACTGAAGCTTTCTTT
CDR3: CSVLTGLATEAFF

J: TRBJ1-3
size: .
V: TRBV9
D: .
DNA: TGTGCCAGCAGCGCAACGGGGGGGACGTCTGGAAACACCATATATTTT
CDR3: CASSATGGTSGNTIYF

J: TRBJ1-1
size: .
V: TRBV5-1
D: TRBD1
DNA: TGCGCCAGCAGCTTGGGCGGGACAGGGAAGATCACTGAAGCTTTCTTT
CDR3: CASSLGGTGKITEAFF

J: TRBJ2-7
size: .
V: TRBV6-1
D: .
DNA: TGTGTCTCGACCGAGGGGTCCCGGTTGTACGAGCAGTACTTC
CDR3: CVSTEGSRLYEQYF

J: TRBJ1-5
size: .
V: TRBV6-5
D: TRBD1
DNA: TGTGCCAGCAGTTACAACAGGGGTAATCAGCCCCAGCATTTT
CDR3: CASSYNRGNQPQHF

J: TRBJ2-1
size: .
V: TRBV7-9
D: .
DNA: TGTGCCAGCAGCTTAGGCAGTGAGCAGTTCTTC
CDR3: CASSLGSEQFF

J: TRBJ2-3
size: .
V: TRBV5-1
D: .
DNA: TGCGCCAGCAGCTTGGGGCAAGCCGCAGATACGCAGTATTTT
CDR3: CASSLGQAADTQYF

J: TRBJ2-7
size: .
V: TRBV6-5
D: TRBD2
DNA: TGTGCCAGCAGTCGACTAGCGGGAGGTTCCTACGAGCAGTACTTC
CDR3: CASSRLAGGSYEQYF

J: TRBJ2-7
size: .
V: TRBV19
D: .
DNA: TGTGCCAGTAGTATCACCAAGGGAACCGAGCAGTACTTC
CDR3: CASSITKGTEQYF

J: TRBJ2-5
size: .
V: TRBV7-2
D: .
DNA: TGTGCCAGCAGCTTAGTTGCGCTACGACAGGCCCAAGAGACCCAGTACTTC
CDR3: CASSLVALRQAQETQYF

J: TRBJ2-5
size: .
V: TRBV21-1
D: .
DNA: TGTGCCAGCAGCAAAATGGGGGCAGGGTGGGAGACCCAGTACTTC
CDR3: CASSKMGAGWETQYF

J: TRBJ2-1
size: .
V: TRBV9
D: TRBD2
DNA: TGTGCCAGCAGCGTAGCGGTGGGACTAGCGGGAGATTCCAATGAGCAGTTCTTC
CDR3: CASSVAVGLAGDSNEQFF

J: TRBJ1-3
size: .
V: TRBV7-8
D: .
DNA: TGTGCCAGCAGCCGGAACTCTGGAAACACCATATATTTT
CDR3: CASSRNSGNTIYF

J: TRBJ2-2
size: .
V: TRBV10-3
D: .
DNA: TGTGCCATCAGTGGTGACGGGGCCGGGGAGCTGTTTTTT
CDR3: CAISGDGAGELFF

J: TRBJ2-5
size: .
V: TRBV7-2
D: .
DNA: TGTGCCAGCAGCTTAGGGGCGGGGCAAGAGACCCAGTACTTC
CDR3: CASSLGAGQETQYF

J: TRBJ1-1
size: .
V: TRBV6-5
D: .
DNA: TGTGCCAGCAGTTACCACCTGGGAGTCATGAACACTGAAGCTTTCTTT
CDR3: CASSYHLGVMNTEAFF

J: TRBJ2-3
size: .
V: TRBV4-3
D: TRBD2
DNA: TGCGCCAGCAGCCCGCGTGAGGCACCGGGACTACCCCGAACAGATACGCAGTATTTT
CDR3: CASSPREAPGLPRTDTQYF

J: TRBJ2-7
size: once
V: TRBV2
D: TRBD2
DNA: TGTGCCAGCACCCCGTGGACTAGCAGCCACGAGCAGTACTTC
CDR3: CASTPWTSSHEQYF

J: TRBJ1-3
size: .
V: TRBV19
D: .
DNA: TGTGCCAGTAGGATACGGCACCCCACCGGGATCACAGGCTCTGGAAACACCATATATTTT
CDR3: CASRIRHPTGITGSGNTIYF

J: TRBJ1-2
size: .
V: TRBV30
D: .
DNA: TGTGCCTGGAGGGGGTCGGGACTCTCGATAAACTATGGCTACACCTTC
CDR3: CAWRGSGLSINYGYTF